The 18 T cell receptor beta chains below come from one sample, sequenced in a study of vaccination effects on CD4 cells after COVID-19. No antigen is known for these receptors. This table comes from immunoSEQ multiplex PCR, and its TCRdb copy is limited to in-frame clones, with some not included. The sample has about 46,000 clones, 74% seen once. The culture ran for about 11 days, and then CD4+ T cells were isolated. Here the sequenced sample was CD4+ T cells from PBMCs cultured without peptide, taken before COVID-19 vaccination. The receptors were sampled from a human donor who had a prior SARS-CoV-2 infection.

This clone was detected only a few times. V usage is TRBV7-9 and J usage is TRBJ2-1, with D maybe TRBD2 (7 bases). The CDR3 consists of 14 residues. Trimming shortened V by 6 bases and J by 7 bases, and 16 bases separated the two germline ends. Germline V gene sequence: CDR1 SEHNR, CDR2 FQNEAQ (reference sequence). The CDR3 nucleotides read TGTGCCAGCAGTTGGGGGGGGCTAAGAAATGAGCAGTTCTTC. It is translated as CASSWGGLRNEQFF. The full variable domain, rest sourced from reference TRBV7-9 and TRBJ2-1, is DTGVSQNPRHKITKRGQNVTFRCDPISEHNRLYWYRQTLGQGPEFLTYFQNEAQLEKSRLLSDRFSAERPKGSFSTLEIQRTEQGDSAMYLCASSWGGLRNEQFFGPGTRLTVL.

The V gene is TRBV21-1, the J gene TRBJ2-4. TRBV21-1 is a listed pseudogene. The CDR3 has 19 residues. The CDR3 sequence: CASSNPPGTRMFAKNIQYF. The DNA of the CDR3 is TGTGCCAGCAGCAACCCCCCGGGGACCCGGATGTTCGCCAAAAACATTCAGTACTTC.

V is TRBV5-1 and J is TRBJ1-4, with D maybe TRBD1 (6 bases). The CDR3 is made up of 15 amino acids. The germline V and J ends were trimmed by 4 bases and 5 bases, with 15 bases remaining between them. The germline V gene has CDR1 SGHRS and CDR2 YFSETQ. The CDR3 region is CASSLWGPQNEKLFF. In DNA form, the CDR3 reads TGCGCCAGCAGCCTGTGGGGGCCCCAAAATGAAAAACTGTTTTTT.

This clone appeared once. V and J are TRBV19 and TRBJ1-4; D remains unclear. The CDR3 has 15 residues. Trimming shortened V by 6 bases and J by 5 bases, and 16 bases separated the two germline ends. Germline V gene lookup returns CDR1 LNHDA and CDR2 SQIVND (reference sequence). The CDR3: CASRAGRAQNEKLFF. Here the CDR3 DNA reads TGTGCCAGTAGGGCCGGAAGGGCCCAAAATGAAAAACTGTTTTTT.

The V and J genes are TRBV7-9 and TRBJ2-3; D remains unclear. Germline V lookup: CDR1 SEHNR, CDR2 FQNEAQ (reference sequence). The CDR3 runs 11 residues. V gave up 5 bases and J gave up 6 bases, with 6 bases separating them. CDR3 in DNA: TGTGCCAGCAGCCAAGGGGATACGCAGTATTTT. Its protein is CASSQGDTQYF.

This clone has just one count. The genes are TRBV18 and TRBJ1-3; D is perhaps TRBD1 (6 bases). Germline V CDR1 and CDR2: KGHSH, LQKENI. The CDR3 is made up of 16 amino acids. The V end lost 3 bases, the J end lost 2 bases, and 14 bases lay between the germline ends. The CDR3 DNA follows: TGTGCCAGCTCACCTCGTCCGGGACAAACTGGAAACACCATATATTTT. Protein sequence: CASSPRPGQTGNTIYF.

The CDR3 region has the DNA TGTGCCAGCAGCTTAGGTCCCATTCCGTATGAGCAGTTCTTC. Protein product: CASSLGPIPYEQFF. The chain joins TRBV7-2 to TRBJ2-1; D gene uncertain. Trimming stripped 1 base from V and 8 bases from J, with 12 bases between. Germline V gene lookup returns CDR1 SGHTA and CDR2 FQGNSA. The CDR3 has 14 residues.

This rearrangement joins TRBV6-5 to TRBJ1-1; a weak D match, TRBD1 (5 bases). Per germline, CDR1 MNHEY and CDR2 SVGAGI. The CDR3 contains 13 residues. With 2 bases removed from V and 8 bases from J, the gap between germline ends came to 12 bases. The CDR3 region has the DNA TGTGCCAGCAGTTACGGGCAGGGTTTGGAAGCTTTCTTT. Translated: CASSYGQGLEAFF.

This sequence joins TRBV24-1 and TRBJ2-3, with D possibly being TRBD1 or TRBD2 (5 bases each). Between the trimmed V and J ends, which lost 4 bases and 0 bases, there was a span of 13 bases. The CDR3 is made up of 16 amino acids. Per germline, CDR1 KGHDR and CDR2 SFDVKD. The CDR3 nucleotides are TGTGCCACCAGTGACCCCGGGACGGGAAGCACAGATACGCAGTATTTT. Protein: CATSDPGTGSTDTQYF.

The chain has TRBV19 and TRBJ1-2; D is perhaps TRBD1 (6 bases). The length of the CDR3 is 15 residues. The V end was cut by 5 bases, the J end by 0 bases, with 13 bases between. The germline V gene encodes CDR1 LNHDA and CDR2 SQIVND (reference sequence). The CDR3 spells CASSRQAGANYGYTF. Written as DNA, the CDR3 is TGTGCCAGTAGTCGTCAGGCAGGGGCTAACTATGGCTACACCTTC.

The J gene is TRBJ1-1, the V gene TRBV6-5; D is unresolved. Between the trimmed V and J ends, which lost 0 bases and 1 base, there was a span of 9 bases. Per the germline V gene, CDR1 is MNHEY and CDR2 is SVGAGI. The CDR3 totals 15 residues. This CDR3 is CASSYSRQQNTEAFF. The CDR3 bases are TGTGCCAGCAGTTACTCGAGGCAGCAGAACACTGAAGCTTTCTTT.

This clone occurred once. The J gene is TRBJ2-5, the V gene TRBV15; no clear D. Per germline, CDR1 LNHNV and CDR2 YYDKDF (reference sequence). V was cut by 0 bases and J by 4 bases, with 6 bases left in between. The CDR3 runs 13 residues. CDR3 sequence (DNA): TGTGCCACCAGCAGAGATCGAGTAGAGACCCAGTACTTC. Translated, it gives CATSRDRVETQYF. Together with reference TRBV15 and TRBJ2-5, the CDR3 gives the full variable domain: DAMVIQNPRYQVTQFGKPVTLSCSQTLNHNVMYWYQQKSSQAPKLLFHYYDKDFNNEADTPDNFQSRRPNTSFCFLDIRSPGLGDTAMYLCATSRDRVETQYFGPGTRLLVL.

The chain combines TRBV6-2 or TRBV6-3 with TRBJ1-5, with 8 bases that match TRBD1. Germline V gives CDR1 MNHEY, CDR2 SVGEGT. V trimming: 5 bases; J trimming: 6 bases; junction bases outside the gene matches: 12. CDR3 length: 16 amino acids. CDR3 DNA sequence: TGTGCCAGCAGTAGAAACTCAGGGGGCGGTGGTCAGCCCCAGCATTTT. It codes for CASSRNSGGGGQPQHF.

The chain joins TRBV15 to TRBJ1-5, with D perhaps TRBD1 (5 bases). CDR1 is LNHNV and CDR2 is YYDKDF in the germline V gene (reference sequence). V lost 0 bases and J lost 9, with 6 bases in between. CDR3 length: 12 amino acids. The CDR3 region has the DNA TGTGCCACCAGCAGAGATAGGGGGCCCCAGCATTTT. Encoded protein: CATSRDRGPQHF.

The chain has TRBV2 and TRBJ2-2, with TRBD1 identical over 7 bases. The germline gives CDR1 SNHLY, CDR2 FYNNEI. The CDR3 runs 15 residues. Losses at the gene ends were 6 bases for V and 3 bases for J; bases not matched to a gene: 7. In DNA, the CDR3 is TGTGCCAGCAGAACAGGGGTGTTAGACACCGGGGAGCTGTTTTTT. This encodes CASRTGVLDTGELFF.

In its sample, this clone was seen once. The chain links TRBV29-1 to TRBJ2-5, with 14 nucleotides matching TRBD2. The germline V gene has CDR1 SQVTM and CDR2 ANQGSEA. The CDR3 is 15 amino acids. With V trimmed by 4 bases and J by 6 bases, 7 bases remained unmatched. The CDR3 loop reads CSVVIGLAGGQTQYF. The CDR3 DNA sequence: TGCAGCGTTGTAATAGGACTAGCGGGGGGACAGACCCAGTACTTC.

This clone was observed a few times. The V and J genes are TRBV2 and TRBJ2-1; weak D call: TRBD2 (5 bases). Germline V gives CDR1 SNHLY, CDR2 FYNNEI. V lost 7 bases to trimming and J lost 1 base, with 11 bases between them. The CDR3 consists of 14 residues. For the CDR3, the DNA is TGTGCCAGCACCGGGATCCTATCCTACAATGAGCAGTTCTTC. Translated, it gives CASTGILSYNEQFF.

This clone showed up just once. This chain joins TRBV5-8 and TRBJ1-5; 11 bases are shared with TRBD1. Germline values: CDR1 SGHTS, CDR2 YDEGEE. After removal of 4 bases from V and 4 bases from J, the junction contained 4 bases not matched to a gene. CDR3 length: 15 amino acids. The CDR3 is CASSTDRGRNQPQHF. The CDR3 DNA follows: TGTGCCAGCAGCACGGACAGGGGGCGAAATCAGCCCCAGCATTTT.